The next 19 T cell receptor beta chains were all read from a single sample in a study of blood T cells in healthy people across ages. The second PCR ran about 6 to 12 cycles with a sample-barcoded 5' primer and J-beta primers. TCRdb reanalysed the 5' RACE reads using MiXCR and keeps one entry per CDR3 protein. The sample holds about a million distinct CDR3 sequences, 35% to 40% seen once. The material sequenced was blood. These receptors all come from a man aged 18 to 29 in good health.

The V and J genes are TRBV7-9 and TRBJ1-1, with unresolved D. V was clipped by 5 bases and J by 2 bases, with 12 bases between them. This CDR3 spans 14 amino acids. Germline lookup yields CDR1 SEHNR and CDR2 FQNEAQ (reference sequence). CDR3 residues: CASSTGFVNTEAFF. In DNA, the CDR3 is TGTGCCAGCAGCACGGGATTTGTCAACACTGAAGCTTTCTTT.

This chain links TRBV20-1 with TRBJ1-5; maybe TRBD1 (6 bases). Trimming took off 1 base at V and 0 bases at J, with 25 bases between the two ends. The CDR3 sequence is 20 residues long. The germline CDR1 and CDR2 sequences are DFQATT and SNEGSKA (reference sequence). CDR3 coding DNA: TGCAGTGCTAGAGGCTCGACAGGCGTGGCACCTGGGGGTAGCAATCAGCCCCAGCATTTT. Its translation: CSARGSTGVAPGGSNQPQHF.

The V call is TRBV20-1, the J call TRBJ1-5; tentatively, D is TRBD1 (5 bases). CDR1 is DFQATT and CDR2 is SNEGSKA in the germline V gene (reference sequence). V lost 2 bases and J 4 bases, leaving 15 bases between the germline ends. The CDR3 sequence is 15 residues long. The CDR3 DNA follows: TGCAGTGCTAGACAACCCGGGACGGCTAATCAGCCCCAGCATTTT. The encoded protein is CSARQPGTANQPQHF.

For the CDR3, the DNA is TGTGCCAGCAGCCAGGGGAGGGACAGCAATCAGCCCCAGCATTTT. Translated, it gives CASSQGRDSNQPQHF. This chain joins TRBV4-2 and TRBJ1-5; weak D call: TRBD1 (5 bases). The CDR3 is 15 residues long. The germline V gene encodes CDR1 LGHNA and CDR2 YNFKEQ. V dropped 3 bases and J dropped 1 base, with 10 bases sitting between them.

This clonotype has just a few counts. The rearrangement uses TRBV4-1 and TRBJ2-1, with TRBD2 matching over 8 bases. The CDR3 extends over 15 amino acids. Germline V lookup: CDR1 MGHRA, CDR2 YSYEKL. V lost 4 bases and J lost 3; bases outside the gene matches: 5. In nucleotides, the CDR3 is TGCGCCAGCAGCCCTCGGGAGGGCCTCTACAATGAGCAGTTCTTC. This encodes CASSPREGLYNEQFF.

This clonotype was detected a few times. This chain joins TRBV9 and TRBJ1-1; D is undetermined. From germline, CDR1 is SGDLS and CDR2 YYNGEE. The CDR3 totals 14 residues. V was clipped by 1 base and J by 4 bases, with 11 bases between them. CDR3 residues: CASSVMVSSTEAFF. The CDR3 bases are TGTGCCAGCAGCGTAATGGTTTCTAGCACTGAAGCTTTCTTT.

The V and J genes are TRBV6-1 and TRBJ1-4; no definite D call. CDR3 length equals 16 residues. The V and J ends lost 0 bases and 6 bases respectively, with 14 bases between them. The V gene's germline CDR1 is MNHNS and CDR2 SASEGT. CDR3 amino acids: CASSEAGQPRDEKLFF. The CDR3 DNA reads as TGTGCCAGCAGTGAAGCAGGGCAGCCGAGGGATGAAAAACTGTTTTTT.

The J gene is TRBJ2-7, the V gene TRBV6-2 or TRBV6-3; 10 positions agree with TRBD1. The closer fit of TRBJ2-5 to the DNA end suggests the J call may be wrong. Germline loops: CDR1 MNHEY, CDR2 SVGEGT. This CDR3 region has 16 residues. The CDR3 DNA reads as TGTGCCAGCAGTTGGAGCAGGACAGGGGGTATAGAGACCCAGTACTTC. Translated, it gives CASSWSRTGGIETQYF.

This clonotype appeared many times. This chain connects TRBV5-1 to TRBJ2-3; D unclear. This CDR3 is built from 14 residues. Trimming took 0 bases from V and 2 from J, leaving 7 bases between them. Per germline, CDR1 SGHRS and CDR2 YFSETQ. The DNA for the CDR3 is TGCGCCAGCAGCTTGGCCACCTACACAGATACGCAGTATTTT. Translating it yields CASSLATYTDTQYF.

The V call is TRBV21-1, the J call TRBJ2-7; TRBD2, the table's D call, lacks a check against the DNA. TRBV21-1 represents a pseudogene. The CDR3 has 18 residues. The CDR3 nucleotides are TGTGCCAGCACCGAGGAGGGCAGGGTTGGATCTATTTCCTACGAGCAGTACTTC. Its translation is CASTEEGRVGSISYEQYF.

V gene TRBV12-3 or TRBV12-4 combines with J gene TRBJ2-2, with unresolved D. Trimming pared 6 bases from V and 0 bases from J, leaving 8 bases between. The CDR3 contains 14 residues. The CDR3 bases are TGTGCCAGCAGCTATAGGGCGAACACCGGGGAGCTGTTTTTT. Translated, it gives CASSYRANTGELFF.

In this sample, this clonotype turned up a few times. J is TRBJ2-3 and V is TRBV20-1; 10 nucleotides line up with TRBD2. The CDR3 has 15 residues. V lost 1 base, J lost 11 bases, and 12 bases stayed unmatched. The V gene's germline CDR1 is DFQATT and CDR2 SNEGSKA (reference sequence). CDR3 DNA sequence: TGCAGTGCTAGAGGTTCCAGCGGGGGGGCCGACGAGCAGTATTTT. This sequence encodes CSARGSSGGADEQYF.

This clonotype was observed a handful of times. The chain uses TRBV5-6 and TRBJ1-2; D is uncertain. Germline V gives CDR1 SGHDT, CDR2 YYEEEE. Trimming pared 1 base from V and 2 bases from J, leaving 9 bases between. This CDR3 comprises 14 residues. The CDR3 DNA is TGTGCCAGCAGCTTGAGGGAACTAAACTATGGCTACACCTTC. This encodes CASSLRELNYGYTF.

This chain links TRBV18 with TRBJ2-7; TRBD1 matches 7 bases. With 6 bases clipped from V and 4 bases from J, the junction kept 9 bases outside the gene matches. The CDR3 loop spans 14 amino acids. Germline-derived CDR1 and CDR2 are KGHSH and LQKENI. This CDR3 reads CASSPDRERYEQYF. The CDR3 DNA is TGTGCCAGCTCGCCAGACAGGGAGAGGTACGAGCAGTACTTC.

The gene calls are TRBV20-1 and TRBJ2-1; perhaps TRBD1 as D (6 bases). This CDR3 has 15 residues. Looked up from germline, CDR1 is DFQATT and CDR2 is SNEGSKA (reference sequence). The V end was cut by 0 bases, the J end by 0 bases, with 9 bases between. CDR3 DNA: TGCAGTGCTAGAGACCGGGACACCTCCTACAATGAGCAGTTCTTC. This sequence encodes CSARDRDTSYNEQFF.

The V and J genes are TRBV28 and TRBJ2-7, with D possibly matching TRBD2 (5 bases). The CDR3 has 14 residues. V was cut by 3 bases and J by 2 bases, with 11 bases left in between. Per the germline V gene, CDR1 is MDHEN and CDR2 is SYDVKM. In nucleotides, the CDR3 is TGTGCCAGCAGTTTGGGAGAAACTCCCTACGAGCAGTACTTC. Translating gives CASSLGETPYEQYF.

To note about this clonotype: Since a much larger clone is just one base distant, this may be a read error. The rearrangement links TRBV20-1 to TRBJ2-7; 7 nucleotides agree with TRBD1. The CDR3 is 15 amino acids. Germline CDR1 reads DFQATT; CDR2 reads SNEGSKA (reference sequence). CDR3 sequence reads: CSARPTGRLSYERYF. The CDR3 DNA reads TGCAGTGCGCGACCGACAGGGCGTCTTTCCTACGAGCGGTACTTC.

The CDR3 is CASSPRGTANTEAFF. In DNA, the CDR3 is TGTGCCAGCAGCCCTAGGGGGACGGCGAACACTGAAGCTTTCTTT. The chain couples TRBV7-9 to TRBJ1-1; TRBD1 is a possible D gene (6 bases). Deletions cut 5 bases from V and 1 base from J, with 14 bases between. This CDR3 has 15 amino acids. Germline loops: CDR1 SEHNR, CDR2 FQNEAQ (reference sequence).

This chain uses TRBV10-2 with TRBJ2-7; tentative D call: TRBD1 (5 bases). In germline, CDR1 is WSHSY, CDR2 SAAADI. The V end was cut by 6 bases, the J end by 12 bases, with 21 bases between. The CDR3 totals 13 residues. Here the CDR3 reads CASREQAKNIRYF. DNA for the CDR3: TGCGCCAGCAGGGAACAGGCCAAAAACATTCGGTACTTC.